This T cell receptor beta chain comes out of a study of blood T cell repertoires in COVID-19. Overall study: PBMCs, B-cell-depleted T cells, or T cells provided the cDNA or gDNA that made up the material.

Here immunoSEQ multiplex PCR was the method, and the copy in TCRdb shows in-frame clones only, minus some. Of about 220,000 clones in the sample, approximately 83% were seen once. Germline loops: CDR1 SGHNT, CDR2 YYREEE (reference sequence). Trimming took 3 bases from V and 4 from J; bases not matched to a gene: 15. The CDR3 is 19 residues long. The J gene is TRBJ2-7, the V gene TRBV5-4, with 14 bases aligning to TRBD2. This receptor was taken from a woman in her thirties or forties with active or convalescent COVID-19. The sequenced material came from peripheral blood. The CDR3 reads CASSSFPGLAGEARYEQYF. CDR3 bases: TGTGCCAGCAGCTCATTCCCGGGACTAGCGGGAGAAGCGAGATACGAGCAGTACTTC.